These 15 T cell receptor beta chains originate from one sample sequenced in a study of T cells in Graves' hyperthyroidism and ophthalmopathy. TCR beta CDR3 region amplification was performed from RNA transcripts. The primer set for the first-round RT-PCR of the TCR CDR3 was HTBI. TCRdb reprocessed the multiplex PCR reads with MiXCR, giving one entry per CDR3 protein. There are about 59,000 distinct CDR3 sequences in the sample; roughly half occur only once, and about 3.3% lies in the top ten. Sample: blood. These receptors came from a woman aged 60-75 years with Graves' ophthalmopathy.

The chain links TRBV25-1 to TRBJ2-7; D gene ambiguous. Germline-derived CDR1 and CDR2 are MGHDK and SYGVNS. The germline V and J ends were trimmed by 2 bases and 2 bases, with 19 bases remaining between them. This CDR3 is 17 amino acids long. CDR3 bases: TGTGCCAGCAGTGAAGGTGGGCAGGACGATTGGCCCTACGAGCAGTACTTC. Protein product: CASSEGGQDDWPYEQYF.

This clonotype was found many times. The V call is TRBV7-2, the J call TRBJ2-1; D uncertain. This CDR3 is 13 amino acids long. Between the trimmed V and J ends, which lost 3 bases and 6 bases, there was a span of 9 bases. Germline lookup yields CDR1 SGHTA and CDR2 FQGNSA. The CDR3 DNA sequence: TGTGCCAGCAGCTTGGGCTCTTTCAATGAGCAGTTCTTC. This translates into CASSLGSFNEQFF.

The genes are TRBV20-1 and TRBJ2-1; the D gene is possibly TRBD2 (5 bases). The ends were cut back, 0 bases at V and 4 bases at J, with 19 bases in the middle. This CDR3 has 17 residues. The germline CDR1 and CDR2 sequences are DFQATT and SNEGSKA (reference sequence). The CDR3 bases are TGCAGTGCTAGAGATCTTGCGACGGACTCCGGGTACAATGAGCAGTTCTTC. Translating it yields CSARDLATDSGYNEQFF.

Comments on this clonotype: Likely a read error: the CDR3 ends without its conserved phenylalanine or tryptophan. Because the CDR3's place on the DNA is in doubt, the DNA is left out and the CDR3 is given as listed by TCRdb. This chain links TRBV24-1 with TRBJ1-5; TRBD1, the D gene given by the table, was not confirmed from the DNA. Germline values: CDR1 KGHDR, CDR2 SFDVKD. The CDR3 spans 14 amino acids, including both terminal residues. This chain's CDR3 is CATDKDRYDQPPHL.

This clonotype was counted ten times or more. The V gene is TRBV6-2 or TRBV6-3, the J gene TRBJ1-5; TRBD1 matches at 8 bases. There are 16 residues in the CDR3. Germline-derived CDR1 and CDR2 are MNHEY and SVGEGT. V shed 1 base and J 3 bases; nucleotides not matched to a gene: 5. CDR3 nucleotides: TGTGCCAGCAGTTACTGGGGACAGGCCATCAATCAGCCCCAGCATTTT. Translation gives CASSYWGQAINQPQHF.

This clonotype was recorded at least ten times. V and J are TRBV27 and TRBJ2-1, with D perhaps matching TRBD2 (5 bases). Trimming cost V 5 bases and J 3 bases, with 8 bases left between them. The germline V gene encodes CDR1 MNHEY and CDR2 SMNVEV (reference sequence). The CDR3 contains 13 residues. The CDR3 is CASSVRGYNEQFF. In DNA form, the CDR3 reads TGTGCCAGCAGTGTCCGGGGCTACAATGAGCAGTTCTTC.

The rearrangement links TRBV20-1 to TRBJ2-3; TRBD2 matches at 8 bases. The germline gives CDR1 DFQATT, CDR2 SNEGSKA (reference sequence). This CDR3 region has 14 residues. With 5 bases clipped from V and 5 bases from J, the junction kept 9 bases outside the gene matches. The CDR3 nucleotides are TGCAGTGCTGGGCTCGGGGGGGCGGAAGATACGCAGTATTTT. Translation gives CSAGLGGAEDTQYF.

There are many counts of this clonotype. V gene TRBV7-9 combines with J gene TRBJ2-1; the match to TRBD2 covers 11 bases. The CDR3 loop spans 18 amino acids. Trimming at V came to 4 bases and at J to 3 bases, leaving 11 bases not matched to a gene. Germline V gives CDR1 SEHNR, CDR2 FQNEAQ (reference sequence). This CDR3 reads CASSSSSGGTLIYNEQFF. The DNA of the CDR3 is TGTGCCAGCAGCTCATCTAGCGGGGGGACGCTCATCTACAATGAGCAGTTCTTC.

This clonotype turned up a few times. CDR3: CASSPEIFGTGRPLHF. The CDR3 coding sequence is TGCGCCAGCAGCCCTGAGATATTCGGGACCGGGAGACCCCTCCACTTT. The rearrangement links TRBV5-1 to TRBJ1-6, with D tentatively TRBD1 (5 bases). The ends were cut back, 4 bases at V and 12 bases at J, with 23 bases in the middle. The CDR3 is made up of 16 amino acids. From germline, CDR1 is SGHRS and CDR2 YFSETQ.

Details on this clonotype: The limits of the CDR3 on the DNA are not certain, so only TCRdb's listed CDR3 is given. The CDR3 sequence: CASSLGGNQPQHFGDGTQYF. This sequence joins TRBV7-9 and TRBJ2-5; TRBD1 is the table's D call, not checked against the DNA. Per germline, CDR1 SEHNR and CDR2 FQNEAQ (reference sequence). With termini counted, the CDR3 has 20 amino acids.

This clonotype was observed many times. The rearrangement joins TRBV12-3 or TRBV12-4 to TRBJ2-3; D is ambiguous. The CDR3 length is 12 residues. V was shortened by 5 bases and J by 6 bases, with 9 bases between the two germline ends. The CDR3 loop reads CASSRIGDTQYF. The DNA of the CDR3 is TGTGCCAGCAGTCGGATTGGGGATACGCAGTATTTT.

This sequence joins TRBV20-1 and TRBJ1-5; TRBD1 matches at 7 bases. The CDR3 runs to 13 residues. Germline lookup yields CDR1 DFQATT and CDR2 SNEGSKA (reference sequence). After removal of 6 bases from V and 10 bases from J, the junction contained 12 bases not matched to a gene. CDR3: CSAGETGNSPQHF. The DNA for the CDR3 is TGCAGTGCGGGTGAGACAGGGAATTCACCCCAGCATTTT.

This clonotype was found many times. The V gene is TRBV19, the J gene TRBJ2-1; TRBD1 matches 9 bases. The V gene's germline CDR1 is LNHDA and CDR2 SQIVND (reference sequence). This CDR3 comprises 16 residues. Trimming at V came to 5 bases and at J to 3 bases, leaving 8 bases not matched to a gene. CDR3 DNA: TGTGCCAGTAGTCTTTCCCGGGACAGGGTCTACAATGAGCAGTTCTTC. Amino acids: CASSLSRDRVYNEQFF.

CDR3 in DNA: TGTGCCAGCAGCCCGGCCCGGGGACTAGCGAAGTACAATGAGCAGTTCTTC. Amino acid sequence: CASSPARGLAKYNEQFF. The chain combines TRBV7-6 with TRBJ2-1, with 10 bases that match TRBD2. The J segment lost 4 bases and the V segment lost 5 bases, leaving 11 bases of the junction unmatched. This CDR3 is 17 amino acids long. Looked up from germline, CDR1 is SGHVS and CDR2 is FNYEAQ.

The V call is TRBV10-2, the J call TRBJ1-2, with TRBD1 identical over 7 bases. CDR1 is WSHSY, CDR2 SAAADI, per germline. The junction had 12 bases not matched to a gene; V was cut back by 6 bases and J by 8 bases. The CDR3 spans 14 residues. CDR3 nucleotides: TGCGCCAGCAGGGCGGACAGGCCCGGGGAGGGCTACACCTTC. Translation gives CASRADRPGEGYTF.